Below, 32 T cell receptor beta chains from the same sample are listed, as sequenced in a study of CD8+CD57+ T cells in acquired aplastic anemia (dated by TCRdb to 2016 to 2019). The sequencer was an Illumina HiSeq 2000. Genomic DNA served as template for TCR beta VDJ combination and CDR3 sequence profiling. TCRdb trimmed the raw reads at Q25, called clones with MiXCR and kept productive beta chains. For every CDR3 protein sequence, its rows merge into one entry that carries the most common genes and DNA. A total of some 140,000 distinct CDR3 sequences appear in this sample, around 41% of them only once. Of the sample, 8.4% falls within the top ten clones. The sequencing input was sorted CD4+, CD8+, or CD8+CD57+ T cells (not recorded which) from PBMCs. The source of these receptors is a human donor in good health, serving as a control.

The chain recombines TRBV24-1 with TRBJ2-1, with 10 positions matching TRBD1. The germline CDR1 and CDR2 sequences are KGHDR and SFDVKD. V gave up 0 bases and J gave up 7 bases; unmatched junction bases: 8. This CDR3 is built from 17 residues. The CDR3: CATSDLRGTGERNEQFF. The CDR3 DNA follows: TGTGCCACCAGTGATTTGAGGGGGACAGGGGAGAGGAATGAGCAGTTCTTC.

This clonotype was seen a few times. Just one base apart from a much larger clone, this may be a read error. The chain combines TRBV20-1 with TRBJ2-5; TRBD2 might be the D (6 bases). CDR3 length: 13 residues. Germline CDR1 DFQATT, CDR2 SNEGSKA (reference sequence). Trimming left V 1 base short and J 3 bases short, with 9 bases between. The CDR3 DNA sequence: TGCAGTGCTAGAGGTTGGGGGGAAGAGACCCAGTACTTC. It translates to CSARGWGEETQYF.

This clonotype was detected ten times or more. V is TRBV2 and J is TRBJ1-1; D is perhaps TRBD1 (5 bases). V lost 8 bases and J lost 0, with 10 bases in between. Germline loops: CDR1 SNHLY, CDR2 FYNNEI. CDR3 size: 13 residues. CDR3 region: CASRGALNTEAFF. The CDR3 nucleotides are TGTGCCAGCCGAGGGGCCCTGAACACTGAAGCTTTCTTT.

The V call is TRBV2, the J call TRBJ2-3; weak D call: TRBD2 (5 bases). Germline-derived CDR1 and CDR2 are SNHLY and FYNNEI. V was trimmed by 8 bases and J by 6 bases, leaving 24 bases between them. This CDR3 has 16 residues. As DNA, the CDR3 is TGTGCCAGCGGTTCCCCCGGGCTAGCTGCACCGGATACGCAGTATTTT. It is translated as CASGSPGLAAPDTQYF.

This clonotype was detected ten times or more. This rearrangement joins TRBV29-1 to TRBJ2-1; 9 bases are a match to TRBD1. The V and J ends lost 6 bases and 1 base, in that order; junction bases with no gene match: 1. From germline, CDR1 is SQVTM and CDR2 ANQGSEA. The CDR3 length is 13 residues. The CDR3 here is CSVGQGSYNEQFF. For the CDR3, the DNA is TGCAGCGTCGGACAGGGGTCCTACAATGAGCAGTTCTTC.

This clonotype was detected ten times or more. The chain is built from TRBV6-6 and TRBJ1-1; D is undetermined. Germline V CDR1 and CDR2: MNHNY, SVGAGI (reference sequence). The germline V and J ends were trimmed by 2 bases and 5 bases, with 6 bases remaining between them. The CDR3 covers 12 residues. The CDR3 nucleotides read TGTGCCAGCAGTTACCAGGAGACTGAAGCTTTCTTT. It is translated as CASSYQETEAFF.

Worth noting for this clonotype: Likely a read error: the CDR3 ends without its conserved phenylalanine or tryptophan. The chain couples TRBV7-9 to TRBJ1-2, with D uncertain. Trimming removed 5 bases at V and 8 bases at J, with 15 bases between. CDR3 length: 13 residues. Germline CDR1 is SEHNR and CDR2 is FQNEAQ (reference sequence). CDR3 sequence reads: CASSHPGDGGYTL. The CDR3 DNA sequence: TGTGCCAGCAGCCACCCCGGAGACGGAGGCTACACCCTC.

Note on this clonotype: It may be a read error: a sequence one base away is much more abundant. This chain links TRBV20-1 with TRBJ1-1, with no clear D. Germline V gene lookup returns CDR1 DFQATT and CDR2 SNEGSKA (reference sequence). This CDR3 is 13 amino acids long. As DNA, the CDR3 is TGCAGTGCTTCGGCGAGGGCCCCCACTAAAGCTTTCTTT. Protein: CSASARAPTKAFF.

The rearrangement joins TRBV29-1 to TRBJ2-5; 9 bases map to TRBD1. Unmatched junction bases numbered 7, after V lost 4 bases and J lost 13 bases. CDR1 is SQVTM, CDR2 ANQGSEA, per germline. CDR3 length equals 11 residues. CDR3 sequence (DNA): TGCAGCGTTGGCGGGACAGGGAGGGTGTACTTC. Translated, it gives CSVGGTGRVYF.

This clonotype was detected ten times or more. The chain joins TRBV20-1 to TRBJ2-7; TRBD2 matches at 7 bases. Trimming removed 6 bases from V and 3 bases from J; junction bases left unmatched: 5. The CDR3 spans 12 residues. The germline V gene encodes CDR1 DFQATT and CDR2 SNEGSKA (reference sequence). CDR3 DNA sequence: TGCAGTGCGGCGGGAGACTACTACGAGCAGTACTTC. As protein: CSAAGDYYEQYF.

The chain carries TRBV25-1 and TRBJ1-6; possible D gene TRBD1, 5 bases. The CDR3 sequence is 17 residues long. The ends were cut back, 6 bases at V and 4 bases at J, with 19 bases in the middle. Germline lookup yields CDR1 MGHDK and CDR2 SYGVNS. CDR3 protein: CASSSGTATSYNSPLHF. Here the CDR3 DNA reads TGTGCCAGCAGCTCTGGGACTGCAACCTCTTATAATTCACCCCTCCACTTT.

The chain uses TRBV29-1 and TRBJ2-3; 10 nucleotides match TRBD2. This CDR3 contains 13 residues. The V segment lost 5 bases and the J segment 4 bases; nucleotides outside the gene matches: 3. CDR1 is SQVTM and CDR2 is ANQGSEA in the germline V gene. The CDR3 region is CSVQRGGADTQYF. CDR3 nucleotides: TGCAGCGTTCAGCGGGGGGGCGCAGATACGCAGTATTTT.

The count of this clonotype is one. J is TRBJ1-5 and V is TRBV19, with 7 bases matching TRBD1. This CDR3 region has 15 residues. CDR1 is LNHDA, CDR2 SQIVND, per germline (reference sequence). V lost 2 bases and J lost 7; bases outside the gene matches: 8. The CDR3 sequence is CASSIPRDSIQPQHF. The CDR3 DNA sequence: TGTGCCAGTAGTATACCCCGGGACAGCATACAGCCCCAGCATTTT.

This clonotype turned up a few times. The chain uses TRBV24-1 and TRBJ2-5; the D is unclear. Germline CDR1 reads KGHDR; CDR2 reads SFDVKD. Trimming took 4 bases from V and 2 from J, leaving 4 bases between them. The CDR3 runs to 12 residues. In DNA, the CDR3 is TGTGCCACCAGTGACAGACAAGAGACCCAGTACTTC. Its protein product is CATSDRQETQYF.

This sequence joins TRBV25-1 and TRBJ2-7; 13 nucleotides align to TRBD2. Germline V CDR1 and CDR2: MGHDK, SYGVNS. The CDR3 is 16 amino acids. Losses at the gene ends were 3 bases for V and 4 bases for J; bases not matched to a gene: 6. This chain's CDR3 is CASSERTSGSIYEQYF. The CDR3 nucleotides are TGTGCCAGCAGTGAGCGGACTAGCGGGAGCATTTACGAGCAGTACTTC.

The DNA of the CDR3 is TGTGCCACCAGTGACCCTCTGGGGGAAGGTCAGCCCCAGCATTTT. Encoded protein: CATSDPLGEGQPQHF. V usage is TRBV24-1 and J usage is TRBJ1-5, with a weak D call TRBD1 (5 bases). This CDR3 has 15 residues. Germline V CDR1 and CDR2: KGHDR, SFDVKD. V lost 4 bases to trimming and J lost 6 bases, with 15 bases between them.

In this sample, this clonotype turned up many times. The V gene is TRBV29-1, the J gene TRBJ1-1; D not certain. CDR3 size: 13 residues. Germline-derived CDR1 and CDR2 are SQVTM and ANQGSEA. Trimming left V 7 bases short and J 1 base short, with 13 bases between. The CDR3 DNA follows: TGCAGCGGGAACTACAGAGGGAACACTGAAGCTTTCTTT. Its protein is CSGNYRGNTEAFF.

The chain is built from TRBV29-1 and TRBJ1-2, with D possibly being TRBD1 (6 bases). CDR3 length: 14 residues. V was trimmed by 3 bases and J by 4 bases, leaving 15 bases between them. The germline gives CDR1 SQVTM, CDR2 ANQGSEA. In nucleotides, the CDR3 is TGCAGCGTTGAGTCGGGGGGCGGCTTCTATGGCTACACCTTC. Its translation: CSVESGGGFYGYTF.

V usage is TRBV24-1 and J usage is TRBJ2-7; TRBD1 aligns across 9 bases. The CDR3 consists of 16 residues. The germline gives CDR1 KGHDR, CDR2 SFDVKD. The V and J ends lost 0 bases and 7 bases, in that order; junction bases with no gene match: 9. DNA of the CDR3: TGTGCCACCAGTGATTTGAAAGGACAGGGGAGGGGGGAGCAGTACTTC. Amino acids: CATSDLKGQGRGEQYF.

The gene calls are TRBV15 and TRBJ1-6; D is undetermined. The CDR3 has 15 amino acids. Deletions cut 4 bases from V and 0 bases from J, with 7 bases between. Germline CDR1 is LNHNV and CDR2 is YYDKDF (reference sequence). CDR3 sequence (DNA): TGTGCCACCAGCAAAGGAAGCTCCTATAATTCACCCCTCCACTTT. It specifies CATSKGSSYNSPLHF.

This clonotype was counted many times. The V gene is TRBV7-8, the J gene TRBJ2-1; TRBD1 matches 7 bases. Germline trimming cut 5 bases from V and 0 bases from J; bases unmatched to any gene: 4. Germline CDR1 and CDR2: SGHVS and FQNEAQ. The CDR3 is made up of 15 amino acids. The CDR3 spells CASSLQGSSYNEQFF. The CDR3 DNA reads TGTGCCAGCAGCCTACAGGGGAGCTCCTACAATGAGCAGTTCTTC.

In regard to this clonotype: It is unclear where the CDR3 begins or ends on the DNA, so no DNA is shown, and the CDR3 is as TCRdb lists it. The CDR3 loop is CASSFASGSFDSGELVF. The chain carries TRBV7-8 and TRBJ2-2; the tabulated D call, TRBD2, remains unverified against the DNA. The CDR3 spans 17 amino acids, including both terminal residues. Germline loops: CDR1 SGHVS, CDR2 FQNEAQ.

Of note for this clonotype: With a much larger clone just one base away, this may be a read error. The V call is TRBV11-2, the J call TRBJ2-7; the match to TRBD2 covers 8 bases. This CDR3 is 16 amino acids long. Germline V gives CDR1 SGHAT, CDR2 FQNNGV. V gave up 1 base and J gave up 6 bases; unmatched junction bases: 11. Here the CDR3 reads CASSLVFSGMAAEQYF. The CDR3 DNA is TGTGCCAGCAGCTTAGTATTTAGCGGGATGGCTGCCGAGCAGTACTTC.

The DNA for the CDR3 is TGCGCCAGCAGCCTCTCCGACACTGAAGCTTTCTTT. Translation gives CASSLSDTEAFF. This chain uses TRBV10-2 with TRBJ1-1; D gene ambiguous. CDR3 length equals 12 residues. Germline values: CDR1 WSHSY, CDR2 SAAADI. Trimming took 6 bases from V and 3 from J, leaving 8 bases between them.

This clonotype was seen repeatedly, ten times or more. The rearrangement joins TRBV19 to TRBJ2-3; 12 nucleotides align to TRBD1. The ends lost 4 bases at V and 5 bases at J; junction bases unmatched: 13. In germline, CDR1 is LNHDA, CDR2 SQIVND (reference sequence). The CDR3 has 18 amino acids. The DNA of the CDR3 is TGTGCCAGTAGTAGAAGAGCCGGGACAGGGGGCCGGGAAGATACGCAGTATTTT. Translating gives CASSRRAGTGGREDTQYF.

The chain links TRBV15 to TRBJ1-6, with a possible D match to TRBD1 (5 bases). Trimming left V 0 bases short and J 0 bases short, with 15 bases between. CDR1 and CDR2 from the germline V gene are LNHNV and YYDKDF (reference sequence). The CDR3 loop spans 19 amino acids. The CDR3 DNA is TGTGCCACCAGCAGAGATCGGGGCAGCGATCCCTCCTATAATTCACCCCTCCACTTT. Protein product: CATSRDRGSDPSYNSPLHF. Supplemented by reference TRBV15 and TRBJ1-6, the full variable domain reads DAMVIQNPRYQVTQFGKPVTLSCSQTLNHNVMYWYQQKSSQAPKLLFHYYDKDFNNEADTPDNFQSRRPNTSFCFLDIRSPGLGDTAMYLCATSRDRGSDPSYNSPLHFGNGTRLTVT.

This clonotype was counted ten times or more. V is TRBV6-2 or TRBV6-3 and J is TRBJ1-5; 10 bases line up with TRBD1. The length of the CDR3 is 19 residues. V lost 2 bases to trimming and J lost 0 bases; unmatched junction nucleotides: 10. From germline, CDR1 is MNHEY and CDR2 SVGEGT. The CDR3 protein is CASSYAPRTGGNSNQPQHF. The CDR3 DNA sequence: TGTGCCAGCAGTTACGCGCCTAGGACAGGGGGAAATAGCAATCAGCCCCAGCATTTT.

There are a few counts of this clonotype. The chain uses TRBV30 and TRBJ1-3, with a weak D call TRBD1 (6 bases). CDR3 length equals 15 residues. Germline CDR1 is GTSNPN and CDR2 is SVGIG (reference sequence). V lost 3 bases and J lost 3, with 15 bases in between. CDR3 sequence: CAWSPRTVIGNTIYF. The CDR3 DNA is TGTGCCTGGAGCCCGAGGACAGTTATTGGAAACACCATATATTTT.

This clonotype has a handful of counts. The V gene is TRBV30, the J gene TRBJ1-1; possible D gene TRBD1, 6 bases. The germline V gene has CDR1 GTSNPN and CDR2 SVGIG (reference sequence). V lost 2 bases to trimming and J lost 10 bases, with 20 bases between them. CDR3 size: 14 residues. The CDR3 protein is CAWSPGGSGGRAFF. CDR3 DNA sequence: TGTGCCTGGAGTCCCGGGGGCTCCGGCGGCAGAGCTTTCTTT.

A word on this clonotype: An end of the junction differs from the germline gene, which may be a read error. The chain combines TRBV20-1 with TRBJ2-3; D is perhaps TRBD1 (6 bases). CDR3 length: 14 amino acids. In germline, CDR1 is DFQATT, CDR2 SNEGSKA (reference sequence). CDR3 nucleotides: TGCAGTGCTCCGGGACAAATGAGCACAGATACGCAGCACTTT. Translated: CSAPGQMSTDTQHF.

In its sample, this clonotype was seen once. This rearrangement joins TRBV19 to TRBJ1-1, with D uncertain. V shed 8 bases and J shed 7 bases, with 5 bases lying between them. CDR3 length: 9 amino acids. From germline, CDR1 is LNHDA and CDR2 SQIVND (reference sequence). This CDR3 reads CASVGEAFF. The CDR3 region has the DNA TGTGCCAGTGTCGGTGAAGCTTTCTTT.

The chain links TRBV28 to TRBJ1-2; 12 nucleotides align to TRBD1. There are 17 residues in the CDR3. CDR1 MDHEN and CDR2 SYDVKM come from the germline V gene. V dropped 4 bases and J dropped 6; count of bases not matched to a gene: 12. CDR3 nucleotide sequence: TGTGCCAGCAGTTCGGTCGGGACAGGGGGCCTCTTGGATGGCTACACCTTC. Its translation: CASSSVGTGGLLDGYTF.